This TCR beta chain was sequenced for a study of spatial heterogeneity in lung cancer. Study-level results: Expanded alpha and beta TCR counts within tumors tracked tumor mutation counts.

MiXCR, run by TCRdb on the 5' RACE reads, gives a single entry per CDR3 protein. The data hold about 4,800 distinct CDR3 sequences, with under 8% observed a single time. Time point given: sample taken at primary tumor resection. From tumor, nontumor lung or frozen PBMC, whole RNA was taken unsorted for sequencing. This clonotype showed up just a few times. Its specificity is not known. CDR3 length: 16 amino acids. Germline CDR1 and CDR2: SGHRS and YFSETQ. V lost 4 bases and J lost 0, with 16 bases in between. This TCR was sampled from a male donor with early-stage non-small cell lung cancer. The material sequenced was lung tumor tissue, taken at surgery. This chain links TRBV5-1 with TRBJ2-5; D is possibly TRBD1 or TRBD2 (5 bases each). CDR3 region: CASSATWDVDQETQYF. As DNA, the CDR3 is TGCGCCAGCAGCGCCACCTGGGACGTGGACCAAGAGACCCAGTACTTC.